Below are 22 T cell receptor beta chains sequenced from a single sample in a study of blood T cell repertoires in COVID-19. Data came from immunoSEQ multiplex PCR; TCRdb stores just in-frame clones and leaves some out. Of about 70,000 clones listed, 85% are singletons. The sequenced sample consisted of peripheral blood. The receptors here all came from a man aged 80 or over with acute or convalescent COVID-19.

The chain couples TRBV24-1 to TRBJ1-5, with D unclear. The length of the CDR3 is 14 residues. V was trimmed by 5 bases and J by 0 bases, leaving 7 bases between them. Germline assignment: CDR1 KGHDR and CDR2 SFDVKD. The CDR3 protein is CATSGSYSNQPQHF. The CDR3, as DNA: TGTGCCACCAGTGGAAGCTATAGCAATCAGCCCCAGCATTTT.

The rearrangement links TRBV24-1 to TRBJ2-5; the D gene is possibly TRBD2 (5 bases). Trimming stripped 7 bases from V and 5 bases from J, with 13 bases between. The CDR3 loop spans 13 amino acids. Germline V gene lookup returns CDR1 KGHDR and CDR2 SFDVKD. CDR3 sequence (DNA): TGTGCCACCAGCCCCTTTCGAGGGGAGACCCAGTACTTC. This translates into CATSPFRGETQYF.

This chain links TRBV6-1 with TRBJ1-2; the D is unclear. V was trimmed by 0 bases and J by 3 bases, leaving 11 bases between them. Germline V gene sequence: CDR1 MNHNS, CDR2 SASEGT. The CDR3 contains 15 residues. The DNA for the CDR3 is TGTGCCAGCAGTGAAGCCGGGTATATCGACTATGGCTACACCTTC. Protein product: CASSEAGYIDYGYTF.

This rearrangement joins TRBV27 to TRBJ1-1, with D maybe TRBD1 (6 bases). Germline-derived CDR1 and CDR2 are MNHEY and SMNVEV (reference sequence). The CDR3 length is 15 residues. V shed 7 bases and J shed 3 bases, with 18 bases lying between them. DNA for the CDR3: TGTGCCAGCAACGGGGGGGGCTTGGGGGACACTGAAGCTTTCTTT. Translating it yields CASNGGGLGDTEAFF.

This rearrangement joins TRBV5-6 to TRBJ1-1; 8 nucleotides agree with TRBD1. CDR3 size: 16 residues. Germline V lookup: CDR1 SGHDT, CDR2 YYEEEE. Germline trimming cut 4 bases from V and 5 bases from J; bases unmatched to any gene: 13. The CDR3 nucleotides read TGTGCCAGCAGCCCAAACCAAGACAGGGGAAGGACTGAAGCTTTCTTT. Its protein product is CASSPNQDRGRTEAFF.

The chain couples TRBV28 to TRBJ1-5; 7 nucleotides line up with TRBD1. Unmatched junction bases numbered 20, after V lost 6 bases and J lost 9 bases. This CDR3 has 17 amino acids. CDR1 and CDR2 (germline): MDHEN, SYDVKM. The CDR3 sequence is CASSHYTTGQEFRPQHF. CDR3 bases: TGTGCCAGCAGCCATTACACTACCGGACAGGAGTTTAGGCCCCAGCATTTT.

The V gene is TRBV19, the J gene TRBJ2-2, with D possibly TRBD2 on 5 matching bases. The CDR3 totals 11 residues. Trimming removed 9 bases from V and 7 bases from J, with 9 bases in between. Germline loops: CDR1 LNHDA, CDR2 SQIVND (reference sequence). This CDR3 reads CARASGGELFF. The CDR3, as DNA: TGTGCCAGAGCGAGCGGCGGGGAGCTGTTTTTT. Full variable domain (rest looked up from reference TRBV19 and TRBJ2-2): DGGITQSPKYLFRKEGQNVTLSCEQNLNHDAMYWYRQDPGQGLRLIYYSQIVNDFQKGDIAEGYSVSREKKESFPLTVTSAQKNPTAFYLCARASGGELFFGEGSRLTVL.

This rearrangement joins TRBV14 to TRBJ1-3; TRBD1 is a possible D gene (5 bases). Trimming left V 0 bases short and J 2 bases short, with 5 bases between. Germline V gives CDR1 SGHDN, CDR2 FVKESK. This CDR3 contains 14 residues. For the CDR3, the DNA is TGTGCCAGCAGCCAAGACAGGGCTGGAAACACCATATATTTT. The encoded protein is CASSQDRAGNTIYF. Using reference TRBV14 and TRBJ1-3 for the parts outside the CDR3, the full variable domain is EAGVTQFPSHSVIEKGQTVTLRCDPISGHDNLYWYRRVMGKEIKFLLHFVKESKQDESGMPNNRFLAERTGGTYSTLKVQPAELEDSGVYFCASSQDRAGNTIYFGEGSWLTVV.

This clone showed up just once. The chain recombines TRBV5-8 with TRBJ1-5, with a weak D call TRBD1 (6 bases). Trimming cost V 1 base and J 5 bases, with 10 bases left between them. The CDR3 sequence is 14 residues long. The germline gives CDR1 SGHTS, CDR2 YDEGEE. CDR3 in amino acids: CASSLRGSHQPQHF. The CDR3 region has the DNA TGTGCCAGCAGCTTGAGGGGGAGTCATCAGCCCCAGCATTTT.

V gene TRBV10-3 combines with J gene TRBJ2-7; 15 bases are shared with TRBD2. The V segment lost 10 bases and the J segment 0 bases; nucleotides outside the gene matches: 10. The CDR3 has 17 residues. The germline CDR1 and CDR2 sequences are ENHRY and SYGVKD. Here the CDR3 reads CATRPGTSGGSSYEQYF. For the CDR3, the DNA is TGTGCCACACGTCCCGGGACTAGCGGGGGGTCCTCCTACGAGCAGTACTTC.

The V call is TRBV27, the J call TRBJ1-3; D ambiguous. This CDR3 has 15 residues. Germline lookup yields CDR1 MNHEY and CDR2 SMNVEV (reference sequence). V lost 5 bases and J lost 0, with 11 bases in between. The CDR3 reads CASSAGLNSGNTIYF. The CDR3 DNA reads TGTGCCAGCAGTGCGGGTTTGAACTCTGGAAACACCATATATTTT.

The chain combines TRBV2 with TRBJ2-5, with 7 bases aligning to TRBD2. J lost 5 bases, V lost 4 bases, and 19 bases had no gene match. Germline values: CDR1 SNHLY, CDR2 FYNNEI. The CDR3 has 18 amino acids. CDR3 region: CASSVHSLGGVVGETQYF. CDR3 nucleotide sequence: TGTGCCAGCAGTGTGCACTCGTTGGGAGGGGTGGTAGGTGAGACCCAGTACTTC.

This clone appeared once. The V gene is TRBV5-6, the J gene TRBJ2-7; D possibly corresponds to TRBD2 (5 bases). Germline CDR1 reads SGHDT; CDR2 reads YYEEEE. CDR3 length: 17 amino acids. Between the trimmed V and J ends, which lost 0 bases and 2 bases, there was a span of 18 bases. This chain's CDR3 is CASSLESLRTATYEQYF. The CDR3 DNA is TGTGCCAGCAGCTTGGAAAGTCTGCGGACTGCTACCTACGAGCAGTACTTC.

This clone was counted only a few times. V gene TRBV4-2 combines with J gene TRBJ2-7, with 11 bases lining up with TRBD2. J lost 2 bases, V lost 0 bases, and 12 bases had no gene match. Germline V gene data show CDR1 as LGHNA and CDR2 as YNFKEQ. CDR3 length equals 19 residues. CDR3 sequence: CASSQDRPGLAGGAYEQYF. The CDR3, as DNA: TGTGCCAGCAGCCAAGATCGCCCTGGCCTAGCGGGAGGCGCCTACGAGCAGTACTTC.

V is TRBV7-9 and J is TRBJ2-5; TRBD1 matches at 8 bases. CDR1 and CDR2 from the germline V gene are SEHNR and FQNEAQ (reference sequence). This CDR3 is built from 16 residues. Losses at the gene ends were 2 bases for V and 1 base for J; bases not matched to a gene: 6. The CDR3 DNA is TGTGCCAGCAGCTTAAGAGGGGACAGGCCCCAAGAGACCCAGTACTTC. It translates to CASSLRGDRPQETQYF.

This chain joins TRBV7-2 and TRBJ1-2; 9 positions match TRBD1. Germline CDR1 is SGHTA and CDR2 is FQGNSA. Germline trimming cut 3 bases from V and 6 bases from J; bases unmatched to any gene: 5. The CDR3 is made up of 14 amino acids. DNA of the CDR3: TGTGCCAGCAGCTTTTGGGACAGGGCTGATGGCTACACCTTC. This encodes CASSFWDRADGYTF.

The chain employs TRBV29-1 and TRBJ2-2; 7 positions match TRBD1. CDR3 length: 14 residues. The J segment lost 4 bases and the V segment lost 3 bases, leaving 5 bases of the junction unmatched. Germline CDR1 and CDR2: SQVTM and ANQGSEA. CDR3 loop: CSVDTGQTTGELFF. DNA for the CDR3: TGCAGCGTTGACACGGGACAGACCACCGGGGAGCTGTTTTTT.

V gene TRBV11-2 combines with J gene TRBJ2-3; weak D call: TRBD1 (6 bases). The V gene's germline CDR1 is SGHAT and CDR2 FQNNGV. The CDR3 covers 13 residues. V was cut by 11 bases and J by 5 bases, with 17 bases left in between. The CDR3 coding sequence is TGTGCCTACCGGGACACCCTAGTAGATACGCAGTATTTT. Encoded protein: CAYRDTLVDTQYF.

This sequence joins TRBV6-5 and TRBJ1-1; 11 bases agree with TRBD1. Germline V lookup: CDR1 MNHEY, CDR2 SVGAGI. V lost 7 bases, J lost 5 bases, and 6 bases stayed unmatched. The CDR3 totals 14 residues. In nucleotides, the CDR3 is TGTGCCAGCAACGGACAGGGGGCTGGTACTGAAGCTTTCTTT. Amino acid sequence: CASNGQGAGTEAFF.

The V and J genes are TRBV28 and TRBJ2-7; TRBD2 matches 12 bases. J was trimmed by 4 bases and V by 11 bases; bases with no gene match: 9. The CDR3 extends over 14 amino acids. Germline CDR1 reads MDHEN; CDR2 reads SYDVKM. The CDR3 region is CARGGGTSGYEQYF. CDR3 DNA: TGTGCCCGCGGGGGGGGGACTAGCGGGTACGAGCAGTACTTC.

Only one count was recorded for this clone. The V and J genes are TRBV5-5 and TRBJ2-1; tentative D call: TRBD2 (5 bases). The germline gives CDR1 SGHKS, CDR2 YYEKEE (reference sequence). V was shortened by 1 base and J by 0 bases, with 11 bases between the two germline ends. The CDR3 contains 16 residues. CDR3 amino acids: CASSLFGSGSYNEQFF. DNA for the CDR3: TGTGCCAGCAGCTTGTTTGGAAGCGGCTCCTACAATGAGCAGTTCTTC.

CDR3 residues: CASSQGQAPLHF. CDR3 nucleotide sequence: TGTGCCAGCAGCCAGGGACAGGCACCCCTCCACTTT. V gene TRBV7-8 combines with J gene TRBJ1-6; 8 positions agree with TRBD1. V was pared by 5 bases and J by 11 bases, with 2 bases of the junction left unmatched. Germline CDR1 reads SGHVS; CDR2 reads FQNEAQ. The CDR3 covers 12 residues.